This T cell receptor beta chain is from a study of beta chain features in type 1 diabetes. Points from the study as a whole: Patients with type 1 diabetes carried fewer insertions and had more deletions at their VDJ junctions.

Investigators reverse transcribed all isolated RNA, so they sequenced expressed TCRB transcripts. Profiling relied on immunoSEQ multiplex PCR, and the TCRdb table lists in-frame clones only, not all of them. The sample has 900,000 or so clones; 17% are singletons. Germline V gene data show CDR1 as SGHRS and CDR2 as YFSETQ. This CDR3 region has 15 residues. The trim removed 0 bases at V and 5 bases at J, leaving 3 bases unmatched. Concerning this clone itself: No antigen is known for it.

The sequencing input was naive CD4+ T cells from blood. V usage is TRBV5-1 and J usage is TRBJ2-2, with 8 positions matching TRBD2. This clonotype was obtained from a woman aged 18-30 years in good health. The CDR3 reads CASSLEERGTGELFF. The CDR3 DNA sequence: TGCGCCAGCAGCTTGGAGGAGCGGGGGACCGGGGAGCTGTTTTTT.